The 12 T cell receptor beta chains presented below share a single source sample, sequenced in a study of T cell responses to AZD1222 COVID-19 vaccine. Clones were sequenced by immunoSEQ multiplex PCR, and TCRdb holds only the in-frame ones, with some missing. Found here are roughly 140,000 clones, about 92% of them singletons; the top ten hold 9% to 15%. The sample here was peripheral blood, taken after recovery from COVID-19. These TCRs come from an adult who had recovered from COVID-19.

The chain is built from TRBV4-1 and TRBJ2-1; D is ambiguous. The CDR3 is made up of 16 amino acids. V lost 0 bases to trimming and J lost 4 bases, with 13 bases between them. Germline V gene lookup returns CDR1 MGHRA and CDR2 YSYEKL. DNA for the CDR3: TGCGCCAGCAGCCAAGATGAAGGGTCTGGGTACAATGAGCAGTTCTTC. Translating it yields CASSQDEGSGYNEQFF.

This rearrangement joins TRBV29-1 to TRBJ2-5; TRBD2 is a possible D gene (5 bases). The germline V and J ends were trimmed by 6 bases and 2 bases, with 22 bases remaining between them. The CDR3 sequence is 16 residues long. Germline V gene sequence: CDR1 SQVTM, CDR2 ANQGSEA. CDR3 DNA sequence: TGCAGCGTGAGCTTGAGGACGGGAACCCCTCAAGAGACCCAGTACTTC. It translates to CSVSLRTGTPQETQYF.

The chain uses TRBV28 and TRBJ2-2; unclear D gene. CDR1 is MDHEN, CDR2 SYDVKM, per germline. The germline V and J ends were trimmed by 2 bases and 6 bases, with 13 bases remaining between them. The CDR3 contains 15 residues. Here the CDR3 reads CASSLLTMRSGELFF. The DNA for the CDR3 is TGTGCCAGCAGTTTACTAACCATGCGATCCGGGGAGCTGTTTTTT.

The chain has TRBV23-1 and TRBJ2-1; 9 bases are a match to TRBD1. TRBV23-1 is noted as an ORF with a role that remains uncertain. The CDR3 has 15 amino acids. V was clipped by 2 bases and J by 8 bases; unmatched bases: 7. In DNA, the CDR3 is TGCGCCAGCAGTCAACGGGACAGGGAAACCCATGAGCAGTTCTTC. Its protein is CASSQRDRETHEQFF.

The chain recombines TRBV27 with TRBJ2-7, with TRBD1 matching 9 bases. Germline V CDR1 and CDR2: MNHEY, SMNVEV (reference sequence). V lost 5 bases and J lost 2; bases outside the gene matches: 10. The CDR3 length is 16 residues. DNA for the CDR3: TGTGCCAGCAGTAGGAGAGACGGGACAGGGACCTACGAGCAGTACTTC. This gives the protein CASSRRDGTGTYEQYF.

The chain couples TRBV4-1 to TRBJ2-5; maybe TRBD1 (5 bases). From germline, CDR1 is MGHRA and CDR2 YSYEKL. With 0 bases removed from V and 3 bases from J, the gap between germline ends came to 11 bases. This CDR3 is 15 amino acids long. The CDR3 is CASSQEGREKETQYF. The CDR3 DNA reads TGCGCCAGCAGCCAAGAGGGCAGGGAAAAAGAGACCCAGTACTTC.

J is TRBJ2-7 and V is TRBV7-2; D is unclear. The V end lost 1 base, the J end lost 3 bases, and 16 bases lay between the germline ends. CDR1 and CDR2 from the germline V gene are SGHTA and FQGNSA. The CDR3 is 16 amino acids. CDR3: CASSLESGQSNYEQYF. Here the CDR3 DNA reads TGTGCCAGCAGCTTAGAATCGGGTCAGTCCAACTACGAGCAGTACTTC.

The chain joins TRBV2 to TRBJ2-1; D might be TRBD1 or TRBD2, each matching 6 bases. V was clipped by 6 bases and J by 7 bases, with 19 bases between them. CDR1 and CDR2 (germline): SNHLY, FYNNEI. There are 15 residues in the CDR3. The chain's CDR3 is CASSSTGRLGNEQFF. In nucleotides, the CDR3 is TGTGCCAGCAGCTCTACAGGGAGGCTGGGAAATGAGCAGTTCTTC. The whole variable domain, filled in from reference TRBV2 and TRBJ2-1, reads EPEVTQTPSHQVTQMGQEVILRCVPISNHLYFYWYRQILGQKVEFLVSFYNNEISEKSEIFDDQFSVERPDGSNFTLKIRSTKLEDSAMYFCASSSTGRLGNEQFFGPGTRLTVL.

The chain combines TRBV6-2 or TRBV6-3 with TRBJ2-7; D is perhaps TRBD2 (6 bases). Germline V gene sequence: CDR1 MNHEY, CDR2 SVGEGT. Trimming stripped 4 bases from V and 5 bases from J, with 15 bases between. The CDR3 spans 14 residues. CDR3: CASSSSGQGNEQYF. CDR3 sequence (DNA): TGTGCCAGCAGTTCGAGCGGGCAGGGAAACGAGCAGTACTTC.

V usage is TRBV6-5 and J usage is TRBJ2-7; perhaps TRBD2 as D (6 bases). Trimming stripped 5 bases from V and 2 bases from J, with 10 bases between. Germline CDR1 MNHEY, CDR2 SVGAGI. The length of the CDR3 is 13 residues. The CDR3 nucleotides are TGTGCCAGCAGTATAGCGGATGCCTACGAGCAGTACTTC. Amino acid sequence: CASSIADAYEQYF.

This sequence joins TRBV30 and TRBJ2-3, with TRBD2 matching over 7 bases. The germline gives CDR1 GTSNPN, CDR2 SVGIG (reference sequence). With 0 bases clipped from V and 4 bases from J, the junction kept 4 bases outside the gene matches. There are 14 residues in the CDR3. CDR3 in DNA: TGTGCCTGGAGTGTCGGGGGGTCCCCAGATACGCAGTATTTT. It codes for CAWSVGGSPDTQYF.

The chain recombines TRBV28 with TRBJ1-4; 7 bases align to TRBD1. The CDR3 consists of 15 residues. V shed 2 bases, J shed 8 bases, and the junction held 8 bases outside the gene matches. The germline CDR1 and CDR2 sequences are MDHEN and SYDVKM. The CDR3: CASSLQGGEREKLFF. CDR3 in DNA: TGTGCCAGCAGTTTACAAGGGGGCGAGCGGGAAAAACTGTTTTTT.